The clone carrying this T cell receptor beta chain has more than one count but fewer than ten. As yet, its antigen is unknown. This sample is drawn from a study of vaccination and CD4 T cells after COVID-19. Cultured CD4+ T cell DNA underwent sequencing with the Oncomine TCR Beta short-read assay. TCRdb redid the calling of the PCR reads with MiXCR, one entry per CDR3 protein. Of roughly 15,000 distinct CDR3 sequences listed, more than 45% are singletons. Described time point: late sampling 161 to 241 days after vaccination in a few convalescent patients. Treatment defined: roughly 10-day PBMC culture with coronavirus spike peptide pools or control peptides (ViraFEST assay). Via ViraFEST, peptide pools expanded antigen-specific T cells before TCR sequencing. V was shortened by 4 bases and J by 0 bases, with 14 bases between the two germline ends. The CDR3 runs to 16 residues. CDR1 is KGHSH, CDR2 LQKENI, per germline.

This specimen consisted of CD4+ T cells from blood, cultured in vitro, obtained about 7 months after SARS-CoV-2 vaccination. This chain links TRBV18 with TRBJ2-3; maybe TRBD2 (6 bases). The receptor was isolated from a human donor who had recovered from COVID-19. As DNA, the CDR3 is TGTGCCAGCTCACATCAACCCGGGACTAGCACAGATACGCAGTATTTT. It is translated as CASSHQPGTSTDTQYF.